This TCR beta chain is drawn from a study of cytomegalovirus exposure and HLA in healthy donors. Points from the study as a whole: The study designated roughly 150 TCR beta chains cytomegalovirus-associated. Using the classifier, cytomegalovirus status was reportedly diagnosed with high specificity and sensitivity. Later analysis identified a missense DCLRE1C variant that was linked to TCR beta V- and J-gene trimming. What a later analysis reportedly showed was that an Asian-associated ancestry cluster had fewer N-insertions than the approximately 700-donor mean.

As regards this clone: As yet, its antigen is unknown.

The PCR ran on 60 Vbeta and 13 Jbeta primers. Measured with immunoSEQ multiplex PCR; TCRdb has only the in-frame clones, and not every one. The table for this sample gives about 77,000 clones. Germline CDR1 is SGDLS and CDR2 is YYNGEE. The CDR3 has 14 residues. The germline V and J ends were trimmed by 0 bases and 2 bases, with 8 bases remaining between them. The V gene is TRBV9, the J gene TRBJ1-2; unclear D gene. The sequenced material came from PBMCs. This sequence originates from a man aged 45 to 65 in good health and CMV-seropositive. The CDR3 nucleotides are TGTGCCAGCAGCGTAGACATTTCCAACTATGGCTACACCTTC. Translating it yields CASSVDISNYGYTF.